The text below deals with one TCR beta chain. Its recognized antigen is unknown. The input lacks base qualities; no much larger clone sits a single base away. The data were taken from a study of cytomegalovirus exposure and HLA in healthy donors (TCRdb year 2017). For the study in its entirety: According to a later analysis, the roughly 120 validation repertoires were produced on the same platform as the roughly 600 repertoires of the first cohort. Along with the approximately 700-subject first cohort, a separate validation cohort of more than 90 different subjects was used. To predict cytomegalovirus infection status, the study combined high-throughput TCR immunosequencing, statistical association of individual TCRs with disease status, and machine learning. The study aimed to test whether signatures of past pathogen exposure could be identified by cataloging public T cell receptors.

The donors were included in the validation cohort of over a hundred subjects, a group kept apart from the approximately 650-subject first cohort. Library preparation used the immunoSEQ multiplex PCR assay. As for the authors' bioinformatics: A statistical classification framework was built to diagnose cytomegalovirus status from the catalog of TCR beta chain sequences. The immuneACCESS repertoire file appears here via TCRdb, limited to in-frame rearrangements. These files lack a portion of the clones; in checked studies, under half of the deficit traces to unresolved V genes, and the cause of the others is not known. The DNA gave D and trimming, while V, J and clone size come from that table. This sample is represented by 190,000 or so clones; approximately 84% of them were singletons. Clones ranked in the top ten supply 2.5% to 3% of the sample. Summary of the overall study and its limitations: It was suggested by the authors that the approach could potentially be generalized to other disease states and immunological phenotypes. The classifier was reported to diagnose cytomegalovirus status with high specificity and sensitivity in both the original and validation cohorts. The study gave a list of about 150 TCR beta chains associated with cytomegalovirus. Most TCR sequences were observed very rarely across donors, whereas some public TCRs were present in many individuals. Three of the identified cytomegalovirus-associated TCR beta chains were confirmed in vitro to be specific for cytomegalovirus antigens. In a later analysis, TCRs clustered in the first cohort were found to also tend to co-occur in the approximately 120 validation repertoires, with 90% to 95% of cluster scores above 0. A later analysis had no HLA typing for the validation cohort, so co-occurrence there was scored across all 110 or so repertoires.

V and J lose 3 bases and 3 bases, and a span of 11 bases separates them. Looking up the germline V gene yields CDR1 MRHNA and CDR2 SNTAGT. The CDR3 runs 14 amino acids, cysteine and phenylalanine included. The entry retains the CDR3 DNA only, 42 bases that are in frame from base 1. The sequence was obtained from a woman between 18 and 29 years old in good health and CMV-seropositive. The chain is made from TRBV6-4 and TRBJ1-1, with the D segment identity uncertain. Sequencing was carried out using PBMCs. The nucleotide sequence is given as TGTGCCAGCAGTGAAGGAGATCTTGACACTGAAGCTTTCTTT. Its translation is CASSEGDLDTEAFF.